These 14 T cell receptor beta chains share one sample of origin, sequenced in a study of cytomegalovirus exposure and HLA in healthy donors. A multiplex PCR was run with 60 Vbeta primers and 13 Jbeta primers. TCRdb's copy holds only in-frame clones and misses some; the assay was immunoSEQ multiplex PCR. The data show around 190,000 clones, about four fifths seen once. The sample was PBMCs. The source is a young woman in good health and CMV-seropositive.

The CDR3 sequence is CATVPLNQPQHF. CDR3 sequence (DNA): TGTGCCACCGTCCCTCTCAATCAGCCCCAGCATTTT. The chain links TRBV28 to TRBJ1-5; unclear D gene. From germline, CDR1 is MDHEN and CDR2 SYDVKM. The ends were cut back, 10 bases at V and 3 bases at J, with 10 bases in the middle. The CDR3 is made up of 12 amino acids.

The count of this clone is one. The chain combines TRBV19 with TRBJ2-2; 7 bases are shared with TRBD1. With V trimmed by 2 bases and J by 8 bases, 5 bases remained unmatched. The CDR3 is made up of 14 amino acids. CDR1 and CDR2 from the germline V gene are LNHDA and SQIVND (reference sequence). The CDR3 DNA sequence: TGTGCCAGTAGTATAACAGGGGAGAAAGGGGAGCTGTTTTTT. Its translation is CASSITGEKGELFF.

The CDR3 DNA is TGTGCCAGTACTGGGGTTCGGGGTTCCACAGAGCAGTACTTC. Translated, it gives CASTGVRGSTEQYF. The chain joins TRBV19 to TRBJ2-7; perhaps TRBD2 as D (5 bases). The ends were cut back, 7 bases at V and 7 bases at J, with 20 bases in the middle. Germline CDR1 reads LNHDA; CDR2 reads SQIVND (reference sequence). This CDR3 is 14 amino acids long.

The chain combines TRBV9 with TRBJ1-3; the match to TRBD1 covers 7 bases. CDR3 size: 16 residues. J gave up 3 bases and V 0 bases, and 6 bases lay outside the gene matches. In germline, CDR1 is SGDLS, CDR2 YYNGEE. DNA for the CDR3: TGTGCCAGCAGCGTAGGAACAGGGGCGCATGGAAACACCATATATTTT. It encodes CASSVGTGAHGNTIYF.

The chain uses TRBV19 and TRBJ1-5, with D perhaps TRBD1 (6 bases). Germline V gene lookup returns CDR1 LNHDA and CDR2 SQIVND (reference sequence). CDR3 size: 13 residues. Trimming pared 4 bases from V and 10 bases from J, leaving 14 bases between. In DNA, the CDR3 is TGTGCCAGTAGTAGGGAACCGGGACACCCCCAGCATTTT. It encodes CASSREPGHPQHF.

This clone turned up a few times. The chain's CDR3 is CASSPRLGGDIQYF. The CDR3 coding sequence is TGTGCCAGCAGCCCGAGACTAGGGGGGGACATTCAGTACTTC. This sequence joins TRBV11-3 and TRBJ2-4, with D possibly being TRBD2 (7 bases). Trimming pared 5 bases from V and 8 bases from J, leaving 16 bases between. CDR1 and CDR2 (germline): SGHNT, YENEEA. There are 14 residues in the CDR3.

The gene calls are TRBV5-1 and TRBJ2-3; the D gene is possibly TRBD2 (6 bases). V was shortened by 1 base and J by 0 bases, with 24 bases between the two germline ends. The CDR3 totals 20 residues. CDR1 and CDR2 (germline): SGHRS, YFSETQ. The DNA for the CDR3 is TGCGCCAGCAGCTTGTTGTTTTCGGGACTGGGATCCAGAAGCACAGATACGCAGTATTTT. As protein: CASSLLFSGLGSRSTDTQYF.

This clone was counted a single time. The chain employs TRBV5-6 and TRBJ2-3; 8 positions match TRBD2. Germline V gives CDR1 SGHDT, CDR2 YYEEEE. The length of the CDR3 is 16 residues. J gave up 4 bases and V 4 bases, and 11 bases lay outside the gene matches. CDR3 region: CASSHRASGFPDTQYF. DNA of the CDR3: TGTGCCAGCAGCCATCGGGCTAGCGGGTTTCCAGATACGCAGTATTTT.

V and J are TRBV19 and TRBJ2-7; 9 bases agree with TRBD1. Germline V gene sequence: CDR1 LNHDA, CDR2 SQIVND (reference sequence). The V and J ends lost 7 bases and 4 bases, in that order; junction bases with no gene match: 8. The CDR3 loop spans 14 amino acids. CDR3 protein: CASIARDRDYEQYF. The CDR3 DNA reads as TGTGCCAGTATCGCCCGGGACAGGGATTACGAGCAGTACTTC.

This clone has more than one count but fewer than ten. V gene TRBV30 combines with J gene TRBJ1-2; D not resolved. V was shortened by 0 bases and J by 4 bases, with 9 bases between the two germline ends. This CDR3 comprises 13 residues. Germline-derived CDR1 and CDR2 are GTSNPN and SVGIG (reference sequence). CDR3 sequence: CAWSVGRPYGYTF. CDR3 in DNA: TGTGCCTGGAGTGTAGGCAGGCCCTATGGCTACACCTTC. Full variable domain (rest looked up from reference TRBV30 and TRBJ1-2): SQTIHQWPATLVQPVGSPLSLECTVEGTSNPNLYWYRQAAGRGLQLLFYSVGIGQISSEVPQNLSASRPQDRQFILSSKKLLLSDSGFYLCAWSVGRPYGYTFGSGTRLTVV.

The chain carries TRBV5-6 and TRBJ2-7; 7 nucleotides agree with TRBD2. Losses at the gene ends were 6 bases for V and 2 bases for J; bases not matched to a gene: 8. Germline loops: CDR1 SGHDT, CDR2 YYEEEE. The CDR3 has 14 amino acids. DNA of the CDR3: TGTGCCAGCATCCGACTAGCCCTACCCTACGAGCAGTACTTC. Translated, it gives CASIRLALPYEQYF.

J is TRBJ2-2 and V is TRBV7-8, with 7 bases identical to TRBD2. This CDR3 is built from 13 residues. J lost 5 bases, V lost 4 bases, and 1 base had no gene match. Germline assignment: CDR1 SGHVS and CDR2 FQNEAQ. The CDR3 region is CASSSGGTGELFF. Written as DNA, the CDR3 is TGTGCCAGCAGCTCGGGGGGTACCGGGGAGCTGTTTTTT.

The chain uses TRBV11-1 and TRBJ1-1; D is possibly TRBD1 (5 bases). Germline CDR1 and CDR2: SGHAT and FQDESV (reference sequence). The CDR3 contains 15 residues. Trimming shortened V by 5 bases and J by 0 bases, and 13 bases separated the two germline ends. The CDR3 nucleotides are TGTGCCAGCAGCCATTTACAGGTCGTGAACACTGAAGCTTTCTTT. This translates into CASSHLQVVNTEAFF.

This chain joins TRBV2 and TRBJ2-7, with 8 positions matching TRBD2. CDR3 size: 16 residues. Trimming took 7 bases from V and 1 from J; bases not matched to a gene: 12. Per the germline V gene, CDR1 is SNHLY and CDR2 is FYNNEI. CDR3 sequence reads: CASKTLAEVGSYEQYF. The CDR3 DNA reads as TGTGCCAGCAAAACACTAGCGGAGGTGGGTTCCTACGAGCAGTACTTC.